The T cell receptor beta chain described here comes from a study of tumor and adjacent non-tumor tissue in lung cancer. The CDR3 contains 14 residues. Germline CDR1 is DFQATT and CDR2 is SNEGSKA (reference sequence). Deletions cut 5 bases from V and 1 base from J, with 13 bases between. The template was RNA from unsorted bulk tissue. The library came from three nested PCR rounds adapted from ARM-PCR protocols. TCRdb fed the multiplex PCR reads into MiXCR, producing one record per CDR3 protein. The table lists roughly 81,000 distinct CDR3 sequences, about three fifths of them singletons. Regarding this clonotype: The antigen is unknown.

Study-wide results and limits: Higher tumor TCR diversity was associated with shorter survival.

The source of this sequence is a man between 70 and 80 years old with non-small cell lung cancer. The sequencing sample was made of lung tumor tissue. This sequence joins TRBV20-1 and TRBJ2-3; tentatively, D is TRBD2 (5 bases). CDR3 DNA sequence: TGCAGTGCTGGCGGGTACGAGTGCACAGATACGCAGTATTTT. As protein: CSAGGYECTDTQYF.